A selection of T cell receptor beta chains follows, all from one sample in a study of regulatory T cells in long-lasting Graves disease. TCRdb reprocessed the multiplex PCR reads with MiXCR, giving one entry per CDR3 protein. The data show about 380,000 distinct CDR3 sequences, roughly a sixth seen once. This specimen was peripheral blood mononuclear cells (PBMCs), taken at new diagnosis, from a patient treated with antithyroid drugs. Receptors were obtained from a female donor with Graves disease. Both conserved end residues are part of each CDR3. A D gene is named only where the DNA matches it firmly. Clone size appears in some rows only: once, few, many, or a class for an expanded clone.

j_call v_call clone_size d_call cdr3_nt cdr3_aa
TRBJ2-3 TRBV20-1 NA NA TGCAGTGCTAGAGCGGTAGAAGGAACGCAGTATTTT CSARAVEGTQYF
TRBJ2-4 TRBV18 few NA TGTGCCAGCTCACCACCAGGTACAGCCCAAAACATTCAGTACTTC CASSPPGTAQNIQYF
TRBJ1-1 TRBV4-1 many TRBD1 TGCGCCAGCAGCGTGCAACAGGGGGGAGGCACTGAAGCTTTCTTT CASSVQQGGGTEAFF
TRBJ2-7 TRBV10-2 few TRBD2 TGCGCCAGCAACCATGAGGGACTAGTCTACGAGCAGTACTTC CASNHEGLVYEQYF
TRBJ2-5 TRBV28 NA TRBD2 TGTGCCAGCAGTTACCCCCTCGTGACTAGCGGGAGTGTAAATGGGGAGACCCAGTACTTC CASSYPLVTSGSVNGETQYF
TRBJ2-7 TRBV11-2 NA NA TGTGCCAGCAGCCCATTTGTTATCAACTCCTACGAGCAGTACTTC CASSPFVINSYEQYF
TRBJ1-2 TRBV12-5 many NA TGTGCTAGTGGTCCCATGGGTGGGTCCAGCTATGGCTACACCTTC CASGPMGGSSYGYTF
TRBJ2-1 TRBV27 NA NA TGTGCCAGCAGTTTACTAGACGCCTACAATGAGCAGTTCTTC CASSLLDAYNEQFF
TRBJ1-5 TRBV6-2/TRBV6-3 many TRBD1 TGTGCCAGCAGTTTGGACAGGGGGACTAATCAGCCCCAGCATTTT CASSLDRGTNQPQHF
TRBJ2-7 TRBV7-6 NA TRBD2 TGTGCCAGCAGCACTCCTAGCGGGAGTGGCGAGCAGTACTTC CASSTPSGSGEQYF
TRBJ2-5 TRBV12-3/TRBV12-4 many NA TGTGCCAGCAGACCGACCGGGAGTGGTCAAGAGACCCAGTACTTC CASRPTGSGQETQYF
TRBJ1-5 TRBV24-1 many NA TGTGCCACCAGTGAAGGAGGGGAGAGAGCGGGGCAGCCCCAGCATTTT CATSEGGERAGQPQHF
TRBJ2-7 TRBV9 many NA TGTGCCAGCAGCGTAGGGGCGGCGACTTCCTACGAGCAGTACTTC CASSVGAATSYEQYF
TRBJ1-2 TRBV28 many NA TGTGCCAGCAGCCCCTTTACAGGGCCCTATGGCTACACCTTC CASSPFTGPYGYTF
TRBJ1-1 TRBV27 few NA TGTGCCAGCAGTTTATCGTATGCAGGGAACACTGAAGCTTTCTTT CASSLSYAGNTEAFF
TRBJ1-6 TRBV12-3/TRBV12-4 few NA TGTGCCAGCAGTAGTAACGATTATAATTCACCCCTCCACTTT CASSSNDYNSPLHF
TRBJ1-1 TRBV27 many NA TGTGCCAGCAGTGTAACAGTTATGAACACTGAAGCTTTCTTT CASSVTVMNTEAFF
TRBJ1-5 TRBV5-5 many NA TGTGCCAGCAGCCTCAGAACGAGCAATCAGCCCCAGCATTTT CASSLRTSNQPQHF
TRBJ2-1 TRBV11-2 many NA TGTGCCAGCAGCCCGTGGGGATTTGGGCAGTTCTTC CASSPWGFGQFF
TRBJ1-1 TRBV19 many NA TGTGCCAGTACTTTGAAGGGATTAACCTCCACTGAAGCTTTCTTT CASTLKGLTSTEAFF
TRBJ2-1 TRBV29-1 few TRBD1 TGCAGCGTTGTCTCCGGCTCGGCAGGGGGCTACAATGAGCAGTTCTTC CSVVSGSAGGYNEQFF
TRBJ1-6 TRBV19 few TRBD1 TGTGCCAGCGGGACAGGGCGGGGCCCCCTCCACTTT CASGTGRGPLHF
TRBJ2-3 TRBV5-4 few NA TGTGCCAGCAGCTTGGTCCATGGTGCTACAGATACGCAGTATTTT CASSLVHGATDTQYF
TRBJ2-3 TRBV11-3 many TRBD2 TGTGCCAGCAGCTTAGCACAAGGGACTAGCGGCACAGATACGCAGTATTTT CASSLAQGTSGTDTQYF
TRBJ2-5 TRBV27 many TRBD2 TGTGCCAGCAGTCTCACGACTAGCGGGGAACCCCAAGAGACCCAGTACTTC CASSLTTSGEPQETQYF
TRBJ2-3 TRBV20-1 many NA TGCAGTGCCGGGACTGGGGGTCAGGATACGCAGTATTTT CSAGTGGQDTQYF
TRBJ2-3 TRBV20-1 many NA TGCAGTGCCCCGGGCCGACTAGGTTCCGATACGCAGTATTTT CSAPGRLGSDTQYF
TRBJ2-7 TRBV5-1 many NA TGCGCCAGCAGCTTGGCCGCGGGCCCAAACTACGAGCAGTACTTC CASSLAAGPNYEQYF
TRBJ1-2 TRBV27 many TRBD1 TGTGCCAGCGGCCTTGGGACAGGGGGTGACTATGGCTACACCTTC CASGLGTGGDYGYTF
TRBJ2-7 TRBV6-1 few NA TGTGCCAGCGTGGTCAGGGGAGGATACGAGCAGTACTTC CASVVRGGYEQYF
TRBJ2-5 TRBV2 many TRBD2 TGTGCCAGCAGTCCTAGCGGGGGGGCCTATCGTGAGACCCAGTACTTC CASSPSGGAYRETQYF
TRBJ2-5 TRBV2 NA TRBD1 TGTGCCAGCAGTGAAGCGGTAACAGGGGTGGGCCAAGAGACCCAGTACTTC CASSEAVTGVGQETQYF
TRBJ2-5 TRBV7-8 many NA TGTGCCAGCAGCTTGGTGCTGGGGGATACGGAGACCCAGTACTTC CASSLVLGDTETQYF
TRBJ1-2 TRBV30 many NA TGTGCCTGGAGTGTACAGGAGGGAGGCGGCTACACCTTC CAWSVQEGGGYTF
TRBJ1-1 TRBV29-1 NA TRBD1 TGCAGCGTTGACACTGGACAGGGGGCTTTCTTT CSVDTGQGAFF
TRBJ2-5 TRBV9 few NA TGTGCCAGCAGTGTGGGCGGAGAGACCCAGTACTTC CASSVGGETQYF
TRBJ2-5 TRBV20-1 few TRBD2 TGCAGTGCTAGGAGGGCGGCGGGAGGGCCGGTGGAGACCCAGTACTTC CSARRAAGGPVETQYF
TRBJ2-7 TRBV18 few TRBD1 TGTGCCAGCTCACCCGACAGGGCTACCTCCTACGAGCAGTACTTC CASSPDRATSYEQYF
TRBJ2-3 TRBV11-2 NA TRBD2 TGTGCCAGCAGCCCCAGACTAGCGGGGAATAATCGGGTCGGCACAGATACGCAGTATTTT CASSPRLAGNNRVGTDTQYF
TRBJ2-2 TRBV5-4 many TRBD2 TGTGCCAGCCAACAGCGGGAGGCTAACACCGGGGAGCTGTTTTTT CASQQREANTGELFF
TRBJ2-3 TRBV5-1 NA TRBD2 TGCGCCAGCAGCGCTAGCGGGGGCCCGCGCACAGATACGCAGTATTTT CASSASGGPRTDTQYF
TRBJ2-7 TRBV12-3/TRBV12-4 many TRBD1 TGTGCCACCGCAGGGGGTAGTGCGCGCGAGCAGTACTTC CATAGGSAREQYF
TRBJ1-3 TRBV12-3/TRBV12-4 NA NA TGTGCCAGCAGCCCCGGACTGAACTCTGGAAACACCATATATTTT CASSPGLNSGNTIYF
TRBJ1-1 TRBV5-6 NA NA TGTGCCAGCAGCTTGGGGCAGCACAAGCTCGAAGCTTTCTTT CASSLGQHKLEAFF
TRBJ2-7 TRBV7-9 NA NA TGTGCCAGCAGCCCATACAACTACGAGCAGTACTTC CASSPYNYEQYF
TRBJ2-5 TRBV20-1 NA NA TGCAGTGCTAGAGATGAGGGGGGGCTAGAGACCCAGTACTTC CSARDEGGLETQYF
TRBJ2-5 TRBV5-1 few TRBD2 TGCGCCAGCAGCTCCCGGGGTAGCGGGGGCTTGGAGGAGACCCAGTACTTC CASSSRGSGGLEETQYF
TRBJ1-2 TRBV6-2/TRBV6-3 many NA TGTGCCAGCAGTTACTCCCACGTCAAGGGGAACTATGGCTACACCTTC CASSYSHVKGNYGYTF
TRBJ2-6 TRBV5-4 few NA TGTGCCAGCAGCTTAACCGGGTTTACGTCTGGGGCCAACGTCCTGACTTTC CASSLTGFTSGANVLTF
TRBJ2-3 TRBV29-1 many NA TGCAGCGTTCTCGGCGGCGGAACAGATACGCAGTATTTT CSVLGGGTDTQYF
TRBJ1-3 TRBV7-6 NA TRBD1 TGTGCCAGCAGCACAAGGACAGGGGGTGGAAACACCATATATTTT CASSTRTGGGNTIYF
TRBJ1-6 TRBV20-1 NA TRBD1 TGCAGTGCTAGCATTACAGGGGGCCGTAATTCACCCCTCCACTTT CSASITGGRNSPLHF
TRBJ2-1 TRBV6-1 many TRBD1 TGTGCCAGCCACCGGACAGGGGGCAATGAGCAGTTCTTC CASHRTGGNEQFF
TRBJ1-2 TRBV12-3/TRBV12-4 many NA TGTGCCAGCAGCTTATATAACTATGGCTACACCTTC CASSLYNYGYTF
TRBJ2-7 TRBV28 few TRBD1 TGTGCCAGCAGCCAGGACAGGGCACCCTACGAGCAGTACTTC CASSQDRAPYEQYF